The TCR beta chain described here comes from a study of T-cell memory formation after mild COVID-19. Germline V gene lookup returns CDR1 MNHNS and CDR2 SASEGT. V was clipped by 0 bases and J by 1 base; unmatched bases: 1. CDR3 length equals 15 residues. TCRdb fed the 5' RACE reads into MiXCR, producing one record per CDR3 protein. The table records 70,000 to 95,000 distinct CDR3 sequences, around 13% of them present only once. Findings and caveats of the study: Clones shrinking from day 15 to 85 showed even CD4/CD8 mixes; later expanders tilted CD4+.

This clonotype turned up a few times. Its antigen remains unidentified. This chain connects TRBV6-1 to TRBJ2-5; TRBD2 agrees at 8 bases. The receptor comes from a man aged 18 to 30 who had mild COVID-19 (a few samples of this study predate the infection). Cell type and time point are not known. The source material was PBMCs or a T cell subset sorted from them (not recorded which). CDR3 in amino acids: CASSEALAGQETQYF. The DNA for the CDR3 is TGTGCCAGCAGTGAAGCCCTAGCGGGCCAAGAGACCCAGTACTTC.